The source of this TCR beta chain is a study of T-cell reconstitution after alpha-beta-depleted transplantation in children. Study observations and caveats: Reportedly, roughly two months post-transplant, alpha-beta T cells arose from several hundred expanded graft clones. Most T-cell counts and diversity one year after the transplant came from T cells that were newly produced. The high TCRbeta diversity at day 60 in some patients came from surviving recipient T cells and thymic progenitors.

The V segment lost 6 bases and the J segment 6 bases; nucleotides outside the gene matches: 6. Germline-derived CDR1 and CDR2 are LGHNA and YNFKEQ. The CDR3 consists of 15 residues. Notes on this clonotype: The antigen is not known.

Construction of the TCRbeta library involved unique molecular identifiers. TCRdb re-derived calls from the PCR reads in MiXCR, one entry per CDR3 protein. The sample includes roughly 570,000 distinct CDR3 sequences, about a quarter seen only once; the top ten take approximately 39%. The sample consisted of PBMCs, taken before TCRalphabeta/CD19-depleted stem cell transplant. The receptor comes from a boy younger than two with Wiskott-Aldrich syndrome, due to receive a stem cell transplant. V usage is TRBV4-2 and J usage is TRBJ2-2; 11 nucleotides align to TRBD2. CDR3 region: CASRGSGRGSGELFF. The CDR3 DNA reads TGTGCCAGCAGGGGTAGCGGGAGGGGGTCCGGGGAGCTGTTTTTT.